The 14 T cell receptor beta chains below were found in one sample sequenced in a study of Ad26.COV2.S vaccination and SARS-CoV-2 variants. Clones were sequenced by immunoSEQ multiplex PCR, and TCRdb holds only the in-frame ones, with some missing. Among about 350,000 clones listed, about 90% were seen once. Sequenced here: peripheral blood, sampled after recovery from COVID-19. These TCRs come from a human donor who had recovered from COVID-19.

This chain links TRBV5-1 with TRBJ1-2; 8 nucleotides match TRBD1. V was clipped by 3 bases and J by 4 bases; unmatched bases: 5. The CDR3 is 14 amino acids. Germline V lookup: CDR1 SGHRS, CDR2 YFSETQ. CDR3 amino acids: CASSSTGAAYGYTF. DNA for the CDR3: TGCGCCAGCAGCTCGACAGGGGCGGCCTATGGCTACACCTTC.

The chain joins TRBV21-1 to TRBJ2-1; TRBD2 reflects the table's D call only, with no check against the DNA. TRBV21-1 represents a pseudogene. The CDR3 is 11 residues long. As DNA, the CDR3 is TGTGCCAGCAGCACTTTCTATGAGCAGTTCTTC. This codes for CASSTFYEQFF.

This clone came up once. The CDR3 reads CASSSARTGKSYEQYF. The CDR3 DNA sequence: TGTGCCAGCAGCTCAGCTAGGACAGGGAAGAGTTACGAGCAGTACTTC. The rearrangement joins TRBV7-9 to TRBJ2-7; TRBD1 agrees at 8 bases. Looked up from germline, CDR1 is SEHNR and CDR2 is FQNEAQ (reference sequence). V lost 4 bases, J lost 4 bases, and 12 bases stayed unmatched. This CDR3 is 16 amino acids long. The full variable domain, its missing parts supplied by reference TRBV7-9 and TRBJ2-7, is DTGVSQNPRHKITKRGQNVTFRCDPISEHNRLYWYRQTLGQGPEFLTYFQNEAQLEKSRLLSDRFSAERPKGSFSTLEIQRTEQGDSAMYLCASSSARTGKSYEQYFGPGTRLTVT.

CDR3 loop: CASSERRSTGNEQYF. CDR3 nucleotide sequence: TGTGCCAGCAGTGAAAGGCGCTCCACAGGGAACGAGCAGTACTTC. The rearrangement links TRBV2 to TRBJ2-7; D perhaps matches TRBD1 (6 bases). The CDR3 is 15 amino acids. With 2 bases removed from V and 5 bases from J, the gap between germline ends came to 16 bases. Germline V gene lookup returns CDR1 SNHLY and CDR2 FYNNEI. Variable domain in full (rest from reference TRBV2 and TRBJ2-7): EPEVTQTPSHQVTQMGQEVILRCVPISNHLYFYWYRQILGQKVEFLVSFYNNEISEKSEIFDDQFSVERPDGSNFTLKIRSTKLEDSAMYFCASSERRSTGNEQYFGPGTRLTVT.

The rearrangement joins TRBV2 to TRBJ1-2, with a possible D match to TRBD1 (5 bases). The CDR3 extends over 14 amino acids. V was clipped by 1 base and J by 4 bases, with 10 bases between them. The germline CDR1 and CDR2 sequences are SNHLY and FYNNEI. CDR3 coding DNA: TGTGCCAGCAGTGAAGGGGGCGTCGGCTATGGCTACACCTTC. This encodes CASSEGGVGYGYTF.

The chain joins TRBV2 to TRBJ2-1; 11 bases align to TRBD2. Germline V gives CDR1 SNHLY, CDR2 FYNNEI. The CDR3 is made up of 16 amino acids. V trimming: 6 bases; J trimming: 3 bases; junction bases outside the gene matches: 7. CDR3 in amino acids: CASRAIAGGLYNEQFF. CDR3 in DNA: TGTGCCAGCAGGGCAATAGCGGGGGGGCTCTACAATGAGCAGTTCTTC.

The chain recombines TRBV9 with TRBJ2-3, with TRBD2 matching 8 bases. The germline V gene encodes CDR1 SGDLS and CDR2 YYNGEE. The CDR3 has 17 residues. V lost 0 bases and J lost 4; bases outside the gene matches: 10. CDR3 protein: CASSVDPPGGAADTQYF. The CDR3 bases are TGTGCCAGCAGCGTAGACCCCCCCGGGGGGGCTGCAGATACGCAGTATTTT.

This clone was found once. The chain uses TRBV6-6 and TRBJ2-2; 8 bases match TRBD2. The V gene's germline CDR1 is MNHNY and CDR2 SVGAGI (reference sequence). Unmatched junction bases numbered 3, after V lost 2 bases and J lost 1 base. The CDR3 has 16 residues. For the CDR3, the DNA is TGTGCCAGCAGTTACGGGACTAGGGGGAACACCGGGGAGCTGTTTTTT. This encodes CASSYGTRGNTGELFF.

The chain has TRBV5-4 and TRBJ2-7; D remains ambiguous. The CDR3 sequence is 13 residues long. Germline V gives CDR1 SGHNT, CDR2 YYREEE (reference sequence). Trimming removed 8 bases at V and 0 bases at J, with 12 bases between. Written as DNA, the CDR3 is TGTGCCAGTCACAGTCGAAGCTCCTACGAGCAGTACTTC. Translated: CASHSRSSYEQYF. Full variable domain (remainder filled in from reference TRBV5-4 and TRBJ2-7): ETGVTQSPTHLIKTRGQQVTLRCSSQSGHNTVSWYQQALGQGPQFIFQYYREEENGRGNFPPRFSGLQFPNYSSELNVNALELDDSALYLCASHSRSSYEQYFGPGTRLTVT.

This clone was found once. The V call is TRBV4-2, the J call TRBJ1-5; unclear D gene. The V end was cut by 0 bases, the J end by 4 bases, with 16 bases between. Germline CDR1 LGHNA, CDR2 YNFKEQ. The CDR3 is 17 residues long. CDR3 region: CASSQEGSGLVNQPQHF. The CDR3 DNA reads TGTGCCAGCAGCCAAGAAGGGTCGGGGTTGGTAAATCAGCCCCAGCATTTT.

The chain carries TRBV11-2 and TRBJ2-7; TRBD1 agrees at 8 bases. Germline-derived CDR1 and CDR2 are SGHAT and FQNNGV. V was clipped by 0 bases and J by 5 bases; unmatched bases: 9. This CDR3 region has 16 residues. Here the CDR3 reads CASSLDLDRGRDEQYF. CDR3 DNA: TGTGCCAGCAGCTTAGATCTCGACAGGGGTAGAGACGAGCAGTACTTC.

This sequence joins TRBV6-1 and TRBJ2-2; possibly TRBD1 for D (5 bases). V lost 2 bases and J 1 base, leaving 11 bases between the germline ends. Germline loops: CDR1 MNHNS, CDR2 SASEGT. The CDR3 runs to 16 residues. Written as DNA, the CDR3 is TGTGCCAGCAGTGAACCGGCAGGGTTGAACACCGGGGAGCTGTTTTTT. It yields the protein CASSEPAGLNTGELFF.

The chain joins TRBV30 to TRBJ2-6, with unresolved D. The CDR3 is 19 amino acids. Germline CDR1 is GTSNPN and CDR2 is SVGIG (reference sequence). Trimming shortened V by 1 base and J by 0 bases, and 19 bases separated the two germline ends. The CDR3 protein is CAWSEDRVIANSGANVLTF. The CDR3 coding sequence is TGTGCCTGGAGTGAGGACCGGGTGATAGCTAACTCTGGGGCCAACGTCCTGACTTTC.

The genes are TRBV13 and TRBJ1-5; 8 positions agree with TRBD1. Trimming cost V 4 bases and J 6 bases; bases outside gene matches: 2. Germline CDR1 PRHDT, CDR2 FYEKMQ (reference sequence). This CDR3 region has 13 residues. The CDR3 here is CASSYDRGQPQHF. CDR3 DNA: TGTGCCAGCAGCTACGACAGGGGTCAGCCCCAGCATTTT. Together with reference TRBV13 and TRBJ1-5, the CDR3 gives the full variable domain: AAGVIQSPRHLIKEKRETATLKCYPIPRHDTVYWYQQGPGQDPQFLISFYEKMQSDKGSIPDRFSAQQFSDYHSELNMSSLELGDSALYFCASSYDRGQPQHFGDGTRLSIL.